This TCR beta chain was retrieved from a study of early T cells in non-severe SARS-CoV-2 infection (dated by TCRdb to the early 2020s). Background on the whole study: TCR sequencing used bulk RNA from unsorted whole blood, so alpha and beta chains could not be paired. The paper as a whole reports these results and caveats: VDJdb matching was skewed toward anti-spike CD8 responses, so virus-specific expansions were likely underestimated and private and CD4 specificities were missed.

A case-control design nested within a healthcare worker cohort in London, UK, was used, with weekly nasopharyngeal swab PCR tests and blood sampling performed. Healthcare workers were recruited during the week of the UK lockdown, between 23 and 31 March 2020, and followed weekly for up to roughly 15 weeks. Libraries came from 5' RACE. The sequencer listed for this sample is NextSeq 500. To correct for sequencing error and PCR bias, the TCR library protocol tagged individual cDNA molecules with unique molecular identifiers. TCR alpha and beta chains were both sequenced, and the abundances of alpha and beta sequences in each sample were closely correlated with each other. The source study handled its data this way. Decombinator V4 was used to perform V gene, J gene and CDR3 annotation of TCR sequences. Expanded TCRs were defined as changing significantly between any two time points under a Poisson model with p below 0.0001. Abundances of TCRs were expressed as counts per million after normalisation to the total number of TCRs sequenced in each sample. MAIT TCRs were defined by TRAV1-2 paired with TRAJ12, TRAJ20 or TRAJ33, and iNKT TCRs by TRAV10 paired with TRAJ18. A search of VDJdb, accessed on 1 November 2021, was run for TCRs annotated to CMV, EBV and SARS-CoV-2, with TCRs annotated for multiple antigens excluded. The public reads were reprocessed in TCRdb via fastp at Q25 and MiXCR, keeping in-frame beta chains. Rows are unified per CDR3 protein, each entry keeping the most common DNA and genes. The V and J calls shown here were made by TCRdb, not taken from the authors' results. Recorded for this sample are tens of thousands of distinct CDR3 sequences; roughly 12% of them occurred a single time. The ten largest clones represent about 5% of the sample.

This clonotype was counted at least ten times. Its antigen is currently not known. It has no much larger one-base neighbor in the sample; base qualities were not kept. V loses 5 bases at its end and J loses 4 bases; junction bases beyond the gene matches: 5. CDR1 and CDR2 (DFQATT, SNEGSKA) derive from the germline V gene (reference sequence). Measured from the cysteine to the phenylalanine, the CDR3 is 12 residues long. The DNA shown is the 36-base CDR3, in frame from base 1. The material sequenced was whole blood. The sequence links TRBV20-1 to TRBJ2-7, with 7 junctional bases fitting TRBD1. The TCR sequence derives from an adult who was a healthcare worker with PCR-confirmed SARS-CoV-2 infection or an uninfected control (not recorded which). CDR3 loop: CSAGNRGYEQYF. The nucleotides read TGCAGTGCTGGAAACAGGGGATACGAGCAGTACTTC.